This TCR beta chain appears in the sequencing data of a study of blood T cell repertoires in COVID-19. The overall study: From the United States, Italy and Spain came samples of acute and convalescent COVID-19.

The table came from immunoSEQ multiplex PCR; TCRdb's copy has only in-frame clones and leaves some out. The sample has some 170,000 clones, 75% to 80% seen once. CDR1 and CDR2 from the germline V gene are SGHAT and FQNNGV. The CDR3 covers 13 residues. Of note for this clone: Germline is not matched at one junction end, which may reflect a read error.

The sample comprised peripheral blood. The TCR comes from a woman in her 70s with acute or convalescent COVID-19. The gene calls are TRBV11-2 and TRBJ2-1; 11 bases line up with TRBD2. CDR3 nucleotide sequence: TGTGCCAGCAGTTTAGCGGGAGGGTTTGAGCAGTTCTTC. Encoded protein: CASSLAGGFEQFF. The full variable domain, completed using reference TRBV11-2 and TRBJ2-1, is EAGVAQSPRYKIIEKRQSVAFWCNPISGHATLYWYQQILGQGPKLLIQFQNNGVVDDSQLPKDRFSAERLKGVDSTLKIQPAKLEDSAVYLCASSLAGGFEQFFGPGTRLTVL.